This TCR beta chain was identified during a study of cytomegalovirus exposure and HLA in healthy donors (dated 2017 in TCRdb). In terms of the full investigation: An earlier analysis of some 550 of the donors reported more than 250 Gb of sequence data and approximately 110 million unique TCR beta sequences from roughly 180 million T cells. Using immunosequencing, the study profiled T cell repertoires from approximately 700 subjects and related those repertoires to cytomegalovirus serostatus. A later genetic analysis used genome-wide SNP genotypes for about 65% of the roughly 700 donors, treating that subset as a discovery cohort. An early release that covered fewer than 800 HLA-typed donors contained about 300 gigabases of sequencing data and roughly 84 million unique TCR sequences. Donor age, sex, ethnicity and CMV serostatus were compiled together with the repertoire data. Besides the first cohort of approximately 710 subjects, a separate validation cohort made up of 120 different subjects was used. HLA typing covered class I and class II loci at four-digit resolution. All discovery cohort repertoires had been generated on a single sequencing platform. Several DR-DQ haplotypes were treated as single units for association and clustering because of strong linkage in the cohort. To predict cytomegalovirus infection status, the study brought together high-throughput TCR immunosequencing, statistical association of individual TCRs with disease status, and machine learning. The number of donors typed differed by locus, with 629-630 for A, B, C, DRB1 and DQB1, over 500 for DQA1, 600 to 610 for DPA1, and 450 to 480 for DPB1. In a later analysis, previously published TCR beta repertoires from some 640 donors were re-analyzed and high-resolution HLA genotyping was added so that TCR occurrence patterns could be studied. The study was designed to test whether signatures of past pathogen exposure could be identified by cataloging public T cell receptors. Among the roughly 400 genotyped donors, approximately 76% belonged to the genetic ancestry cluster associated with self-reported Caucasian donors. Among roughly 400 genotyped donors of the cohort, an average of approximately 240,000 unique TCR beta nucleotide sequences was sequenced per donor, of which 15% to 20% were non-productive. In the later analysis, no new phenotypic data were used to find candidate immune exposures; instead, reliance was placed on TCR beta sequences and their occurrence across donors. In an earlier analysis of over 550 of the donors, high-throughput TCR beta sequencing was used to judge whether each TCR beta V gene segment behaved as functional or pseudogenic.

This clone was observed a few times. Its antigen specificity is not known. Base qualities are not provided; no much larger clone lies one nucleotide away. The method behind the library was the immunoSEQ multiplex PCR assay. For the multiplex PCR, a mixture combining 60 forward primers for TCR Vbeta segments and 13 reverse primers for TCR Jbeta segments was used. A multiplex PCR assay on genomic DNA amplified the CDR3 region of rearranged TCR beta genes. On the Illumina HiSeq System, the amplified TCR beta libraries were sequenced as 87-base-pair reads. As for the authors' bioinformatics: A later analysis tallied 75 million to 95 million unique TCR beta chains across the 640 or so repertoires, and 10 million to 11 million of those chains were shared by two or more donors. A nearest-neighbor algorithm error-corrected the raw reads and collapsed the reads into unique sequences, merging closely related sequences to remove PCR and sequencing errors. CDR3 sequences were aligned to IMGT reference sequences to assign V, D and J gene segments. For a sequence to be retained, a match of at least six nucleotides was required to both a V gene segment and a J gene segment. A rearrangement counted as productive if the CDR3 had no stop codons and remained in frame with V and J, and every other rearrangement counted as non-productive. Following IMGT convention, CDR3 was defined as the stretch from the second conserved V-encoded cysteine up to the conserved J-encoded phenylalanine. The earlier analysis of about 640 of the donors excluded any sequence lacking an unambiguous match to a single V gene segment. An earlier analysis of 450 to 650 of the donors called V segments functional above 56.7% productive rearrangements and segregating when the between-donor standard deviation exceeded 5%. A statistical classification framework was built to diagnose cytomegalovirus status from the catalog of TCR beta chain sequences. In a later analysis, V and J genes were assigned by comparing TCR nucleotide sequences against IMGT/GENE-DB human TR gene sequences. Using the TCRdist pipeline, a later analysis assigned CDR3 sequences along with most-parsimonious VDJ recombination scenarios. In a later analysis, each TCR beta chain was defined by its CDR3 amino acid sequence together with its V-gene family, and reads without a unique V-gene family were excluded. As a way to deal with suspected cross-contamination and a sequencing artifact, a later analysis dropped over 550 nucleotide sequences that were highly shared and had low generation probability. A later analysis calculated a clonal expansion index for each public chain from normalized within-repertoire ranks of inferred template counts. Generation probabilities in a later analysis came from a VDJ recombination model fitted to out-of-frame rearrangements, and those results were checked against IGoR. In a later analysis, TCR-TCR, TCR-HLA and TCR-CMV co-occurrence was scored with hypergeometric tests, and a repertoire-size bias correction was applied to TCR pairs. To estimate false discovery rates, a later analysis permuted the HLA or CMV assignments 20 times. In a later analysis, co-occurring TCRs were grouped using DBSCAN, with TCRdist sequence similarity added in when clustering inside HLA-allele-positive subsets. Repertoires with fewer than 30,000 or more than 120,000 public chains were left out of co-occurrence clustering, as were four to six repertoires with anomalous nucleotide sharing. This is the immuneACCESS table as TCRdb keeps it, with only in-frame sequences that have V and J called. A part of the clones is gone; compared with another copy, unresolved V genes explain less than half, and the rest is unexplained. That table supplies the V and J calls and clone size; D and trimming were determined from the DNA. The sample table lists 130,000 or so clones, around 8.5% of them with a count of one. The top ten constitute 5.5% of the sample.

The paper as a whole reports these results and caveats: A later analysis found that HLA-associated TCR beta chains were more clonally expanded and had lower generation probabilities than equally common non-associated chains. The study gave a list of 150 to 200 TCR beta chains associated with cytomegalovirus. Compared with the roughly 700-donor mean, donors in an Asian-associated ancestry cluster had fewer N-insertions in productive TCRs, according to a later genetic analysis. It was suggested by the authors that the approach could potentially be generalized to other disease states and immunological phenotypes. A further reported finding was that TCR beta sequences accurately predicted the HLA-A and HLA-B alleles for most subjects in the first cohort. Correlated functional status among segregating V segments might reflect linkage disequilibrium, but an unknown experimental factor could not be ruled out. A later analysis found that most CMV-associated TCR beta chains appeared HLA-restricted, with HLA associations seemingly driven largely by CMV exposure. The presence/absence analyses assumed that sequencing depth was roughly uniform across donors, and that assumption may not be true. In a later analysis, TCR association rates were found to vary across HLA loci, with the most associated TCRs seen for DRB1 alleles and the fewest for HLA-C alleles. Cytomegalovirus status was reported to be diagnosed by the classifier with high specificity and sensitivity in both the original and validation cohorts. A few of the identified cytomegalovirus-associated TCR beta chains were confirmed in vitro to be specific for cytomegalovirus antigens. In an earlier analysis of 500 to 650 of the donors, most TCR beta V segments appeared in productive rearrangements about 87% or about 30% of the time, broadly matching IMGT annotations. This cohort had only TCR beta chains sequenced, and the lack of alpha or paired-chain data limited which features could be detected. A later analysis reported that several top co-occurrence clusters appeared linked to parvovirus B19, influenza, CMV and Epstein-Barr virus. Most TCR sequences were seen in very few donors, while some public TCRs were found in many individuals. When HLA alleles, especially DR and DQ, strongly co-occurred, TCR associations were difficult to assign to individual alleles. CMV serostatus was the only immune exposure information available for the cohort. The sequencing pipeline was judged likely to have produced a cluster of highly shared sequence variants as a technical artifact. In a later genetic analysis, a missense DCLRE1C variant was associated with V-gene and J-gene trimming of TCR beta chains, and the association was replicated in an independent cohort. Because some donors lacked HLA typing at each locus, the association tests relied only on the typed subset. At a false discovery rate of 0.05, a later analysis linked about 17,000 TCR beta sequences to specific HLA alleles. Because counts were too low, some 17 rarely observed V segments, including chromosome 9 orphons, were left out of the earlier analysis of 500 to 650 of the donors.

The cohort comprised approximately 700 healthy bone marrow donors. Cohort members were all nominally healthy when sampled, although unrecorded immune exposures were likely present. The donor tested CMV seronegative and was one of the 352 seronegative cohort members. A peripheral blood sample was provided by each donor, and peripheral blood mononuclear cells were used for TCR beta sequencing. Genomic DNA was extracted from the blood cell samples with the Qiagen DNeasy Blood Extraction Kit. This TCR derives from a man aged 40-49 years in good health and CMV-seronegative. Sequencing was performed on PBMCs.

The CDR3 in this case is CASSLVAGGYNEQFF. The DNA sequence is given as TGTGCCAGCAGCTTAGTAGCGGGGGGCTACAATGAGCAGTTCTTC. The chain joins TRBV11-3 to TRBJ2-1, and TRBD2 matches 10 of the central bases. V trim: 1 base; J trim: 3 bases; unmatched bases: 0. Based on the germline V gene, the CDR1 and CDR2 sequences are SGHNT and YENEEA. The CDR3 starts with the cysteine, ends with the phenylalanine, and has 15 residues. The entry retains the CDR3 DNA only, 45 bases that are in frame from base 1.